The 23 T cell receptor beta chains below come from one sample, sequenced in a study of multiple sclerosis patients with progressive multifocal leukoencephalopathy. The protocol was immunoSEQ multiplex PCR, while the TCRdb copy is restricted to in-frame clones and leaves out a portion. Counted here are tens of thousands of clones, around nine tenths occurring once; the ten biggest clones make up 1.5%. Described time point: more than 5 months of natalizumab therapy. The sample here was PBMCs, taken from a patient treated with natalizumab. Receptor source: a human donor with multiple sclerosis.

This sequence joins TRBV4-3 and TRBJ2-2; TRBD1 agrees at 8 bases. Trimming at V came to 3 bases and at J to 3 bases, leaving 3 bases not matched to a gene. This CDR3 region has 15 residues. Germline V gene sequence: CDR1 LGHNA, CDR2 YSLEER. CDR3 sequence reads: CASSQDRVYTGELFF. The CDR3 DNA reads as TGCGCCAGCAGCCAGGACAGGGTTTACACCGGGGAGCTGTTTTTT.

V gene TRBV27 combines with J gene TRBJ1-2; no reliable D call. Deletions cut 3 bases from V and 4 bases from J, with 6 bases between. This CDR3 contains 12 residues. Germline V gives CDR1 MNHEY, CDR2 SMNVEV (reference sequence). CDR3 bases: TGTGCCAGCAGTTTCAATGGCTATGGCTACACCTTC. This encodes CASSFNGYGYTF.

The chain has TRBV2 and TRBJ1-1, with D possibly being TRBD1 (6 bases). Germline loops: CDR1 SNHLY, CDR2 FYNNEI. There are 12 residues in the CDR3. The V gene lost 4 bases and the J gene lost 7 bases, with 10 bases spanning the gap. For the CDR3, the DNA is TGTGCCAGCAGTGCACAGGGACTTGAAGCTTTCTTT. Translating it yields CASSAQGLEAFF.

The genes are TRBV7-2 and TRBJ2-1, with 8 bases identical to TRBD1. The CDR3 runs 16 residues. Germline V gives CDR1 SGHTA, CDR2 FQGNSA. The trim removed 5 bases at V and 2 bases at J, leaving 8 bases unmatched. The CDR3 region has the DNA TGTGCCAGCAGCACGACAGGGGCCCAGACCTACAATGAGCAGTTCTTC. Protein product: CASSTTGAQTYNEQFF.

This clone was recorded once. The V call is TRBV25-1, the J call TRBJ1-4, with 9 bases that match TRBD1. Looked up from germline, CDR1 is MGHDK and CDR2 is SYGVNS. There are 16 residues in the CDR3. The J segment lost 8 bases and the V segment lost 6 bases, leaving 13 bases of the junction unmatched. The CDR3 spells CASRILVRDRDEKLFF. The CDR3 DNA reads TGTGCCAGCAGGATACTAGTGCGGGACAGGGACGAAAAACTGTTTTTT.

V and J are TRBV15 and TRBJ2-3, with 7 bases aligning to TRBD1. Looked up from germline, CDR1 is LNHNV and CDR2 is YYDKDF (reference sequence). The length of the CDR3 is 13 residues. V lost 8 bases and J lost 3; bases outside the gene matches: 5. The CDR3 DNA reads as TGTGCCACCCAGGGGGATCTAACAGATACGCAGTATTTT. As protein: CATQGDLTDTQYF.

This clone showed up just once. The chain has TRBV7-2 and TRBJ1-5, with 7 bases identical to TRBD1. CDR1 is SGHTA and CDR2 is FQGNSA in the germline V gene. Germline trimming cut 5 bases from V and 6 bases from J; bases unmatched to any gene: 4. This CDR3 is built from 13 residues. The DNA for the CDR3 is TGTGCCAGCAGCCTAGACAGGGCTCAGCCCCAGCATTTT. Protein product: CASSLDRAQPQHF.

CDR3 region: CASSEARLAGVTAAEQYF. Written as DNA, the CDR3 is TGTGCCAGCAGTGAAGCCAGGCTAGCGGGAGTCACGGCGGCCGAGCAGTACTTC. This chain joins TRBV6-1 and TRBJ2-7; TRBD2 matches 10 bases. The CDR3 spans 18 residues. The J segment lost 6 bases and the V segment lost 0 bases, leaving 14 bases of the junction unmatched. CDR1 is MNHNS, CDR2 SASEGT, per germline.

The chain carries TRBV28 and TRBJ2-7, with TRBD2 identical over 14 bases. The CDR3 length is 17 residues. The V and J ends lost 5 bases and 2 bases, in that order; junction bases with no gene match: 8. Per the germline V gene, CDR1 is MDHEN and CDR2 is SYDVKM. CDR3 nucleotide sequence: TGTGCCAGCAGTCTACTACAGGGACTAGCGGGAGCCTACGAGCAGTACTTC. Residues: CASSLLQGLAGAYEQYF.

The V gene is TRBV5-1, the J gene TRBJ2-1, with D unclear. This CDR3 has 12 residues. Trimming stripped 4 bases from V and 10 bases from J, with 12 bases between. Germline CDR1 is SGHRS and CDR2 is YFSETQ. This CDR3 reads CASSHTTYEQFF. CDR3 bases: TGCGCCAGCAGCCACACCACGTACGAGCAGTTCTTC.

On this clone: A junction boundary mismatches the germline segment, possibly from a read error. The rearrangement joins TRBV7-6 to TRBJ2-5, with a tentative D call TRBD1 (6 bases). Germline CDR1 is SGHVS and CDR2 is FNYEAQ. This CDR3 is built from 13 residues. CDR3 DNA sequence: TGTGCTAGCAGCCCAGGACAGCAAGAGACCCAGTACTTC. Its translation is CASSPGQQETQYF. Together with reference TRBV7-6 and TRBJ2-5, the CDR3 gives the full variable domain: GAGVSQSPRYKVTKRGQDVALRCDPISGHVSLYWYRQALGQGPEFLTYFNYEAQQDKSGLPNDRFSAERPEGSISTLTIQRTEQRDSAMYRCASSPGQQETQYFGPGTRLLVL.

The chain employs TRBV5-1 and TRBJ2-2, with D perhaps matching TRBD1 or TRBD2 (5 bases each). Germline V gene sequence: CDR1 SGHRS, CDR2 YFSETQ. Between the trimmed V and J ends, which lost 1 base and 4 bases, there was a span of 11 bases. The CDR3 length is 15 residues. The CDR3 region is CASSLNGDPTGELFF. The CDR3 DNA sequence: TGCGCCAGCAGCTTGAACGGGGACCCCACCGGGGAGCTGTTTTTT.

This chain uses TRBV19 with TRBJ1-5, with D possibly matching TRBD1 (6 bases). The germline CDR1 and CDR2 sequences are LNHDA and SQIVND (reference sequence). This CDR3 spans 13 amino acids. Deletions cut 9 bases from V and 5 bases from J, with 14 bases between. CDR3 DNA: TGTGCCAGCTCACAGGGAGAGGATCAGCCCCAGCATTTT. This sequence encodes CASSQGEDQPQHF.

The rearrangement links TRBV29-1 to TRBJ2-1; 8 positions agree with TRBD2. Germline CDR1 SQVTM, CDR2 ANQGSEA. CDR3 length: 10 amino acids. Trimming at V came to 7 bases and at J to 10 bases, leaving 3 bases not matched to a gene. The CDR3 spells CSARGGEQFF. CDR3 nucleotides: TGCAGCGCCCGGGGGGGGGAGCAGTTCTTC.

V and J are TRBV6-5 and TRBJ1-3, with unresolved D. The germline gives CDR1 MNHEY, CDR2 SVGAGI. The CDR3 has 14 residues. The ends were cut back, 3 bases at V and 8 bases at J, with 14 bases in the middle. This chain's CDR3 is CASSYSANVDTIYF. Here the CDR3 DNA reads TGTGCCAGCAGTTATTCGGCAAACGTGGACACCATATATTTT.

This chain uses TRBV10-1 with TRBJ2-7, with 7 nucleotides matching TRBD1. Germline V gene sequence: CDR1 WNHNN, CDR2 SYGVQD (reference sequence). The junction had 3 bases not matched to a gene; V was cut back by 4 bases and J by 6 bases. This CDR3 has 12 residues. Here the CDR3 DNA reads TGCGCCAGCAGTGGCTGGACAGGCGAGCAGTACTTC. Translating gives CASSGWTGEQYF.

The genes are TRBV11-2 and TRBJ1-3; D is uncertain. Trimming took off 1 base at V and 5 bases at J, with 3 bases between the two ends. CDR1 and CDR2 (germline): SGHAT, FQNNGV. The CDR3 runs to 12 residues. In nucleotides, the CDR3 is TGTGCCAGCAGCTTAGGTAGAAACACCATATATTTT. Translating it yields CASSLGRNTIYF.

This rearrangement joins TRBV19 to TRBJ2-5; 8 nucleotides line up with TRBD1. J gave up 11 bases and V 5 bases, and 16 bases lay outside the gene matches. CDR1 is LNHDA and CDR2 is SQIVND in the germline V gene (reference sequence). CDR3 size: 15 residues. CDR3 coding DNA: TGTGCCAGTAGTCCGCTACGGACAGGGACTTCTGAGCAGTACTTC. Amino acids: CASSPLRTGTSEQYF.

Here the CDR3 DNA reads TGTGCCTGGAGTCCCATACTAGCAGGTGAGCAGTTCTTC. Protein: CAWSPILAGEQFF. V is TRBV30 and J is TRBJ2-1, with D perhaps TRBD2 (6 bases). This CDR3 has 13 residues. Germline values: CDR1 GTSNPN, CDR2 SVGIG (reference sequence). The V gene lost 2 bases and the J gene lost 9 bases, with 14 bases spanning the gap.

The chain employs TRBV4-2 and TRBJ2-1; possibly TRBD1 for D (5 bases). The CDR3 has 17 residues. V lost 0 bases and J 3 bases, leaving 15 bases between the germline ends. CDR1 and CDR2 (germline): LGHNA, YNFKEQ. The CDR3: CASSQDFAGLGYNEQFF. The DNA of the CDR3 is TGTGCCAGCAGCCAAGACTTCGCAGGGCTTGGCTACAATGAGCAGTTCTTC.

This chain links TRBV5-4 with TRBJ2-2; TRBD1 might be the D (6 bases). The ends were cut back, 4 bases at V and 5 bases at J, with 18 bases in the middle. The CDR3 is 16 residues long. The germline CDR1 and CDR2 sequences are SGHNT and YYREEE (reference sequence). Here the CDR3 reads CASSLTTGSLTGELFF. The CDR3 DNA follows: TGTGCCAGCAGCCTTACGACAGGAAGTTTAACCGGGGAGCTGTTTTTT. The variable domain in full, with the rest retrieved from reference TRBV5-4 and TRBJ2-2, is ETGVTQSPTHLIKTRGQQVTLRCSSQSGHNTVSWYQQALGQGPQFIFQYYREEENGRGNFPPRFSGLQFPNYSSELNVNALELDDSALYLCASSLTTGSLTGELFFGEGSRLTVL.

The genes are TRBV19 and TRBJ2-1; 9 bases line up with TRBD2. Germline trimming cut 5 bases from V and 6 bases from J; bases unmatched to any gene: 11. Per the germline V gene, CDR1 is LNHDA and CDR2 is SQIVND (reference sequence). This CDR3 has 16 amino acids. The DNA of the CDR3 is TGTGCCAGTAGTTTTCCCACTAGCGGGCCTTCCAATGAGCAGTTCTTC. It specifies CASSFPTSGPSNEQFF.

The CDR3 spells CASSLPGVDTQYF. CDR3 sequence (DNA): TGTGCCAGCAGCTTGCCGGGGGTCGATACGCAGTATTTT. The chain has TRBV5-4 and TRBJ2-3; tentatively, D is TRBD2 (6 bases). The germline V gene encodes CDR1 SGHNT and CDR2 YYREEE (reference sequence). V was clipped by 1 base and J by 6 bases, with 9 bases between them. CDR3 length: 13 residues.